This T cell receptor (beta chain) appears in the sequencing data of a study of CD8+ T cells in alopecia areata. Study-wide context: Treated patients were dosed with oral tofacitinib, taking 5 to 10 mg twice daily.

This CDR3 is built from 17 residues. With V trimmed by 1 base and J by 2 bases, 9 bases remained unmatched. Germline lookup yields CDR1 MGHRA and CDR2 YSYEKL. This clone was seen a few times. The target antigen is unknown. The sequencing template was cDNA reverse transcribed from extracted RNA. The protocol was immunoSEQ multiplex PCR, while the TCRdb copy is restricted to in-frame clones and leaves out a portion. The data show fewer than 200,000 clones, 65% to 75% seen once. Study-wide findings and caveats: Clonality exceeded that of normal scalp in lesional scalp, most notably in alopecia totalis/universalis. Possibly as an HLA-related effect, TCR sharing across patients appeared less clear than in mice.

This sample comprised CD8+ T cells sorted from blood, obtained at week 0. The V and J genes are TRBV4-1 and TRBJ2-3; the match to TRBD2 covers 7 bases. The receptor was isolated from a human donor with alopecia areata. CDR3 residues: CASSQVGAGRYTDTQYF. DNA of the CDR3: TGCGCCAGCAGCCAAGTAGGAGCGGGGAGATACACAGATACGCAGTATTTT.